The text below deals with one T cell receptor (beta chain). Using immunoSEQ multiplex PCR, the repertoire was profiled, and TCRdb retains in-frame clones only, with some absent. The sample records tens of thousands of clones, roughly 83% being singletons. This record belongs to a study of STAT5B mutations in CD4+ large granular lymphocyte leukemia. The sequenced sample consisted of CD4+ T cells from blood buffy coats. This TCR derives from a human donor in good health.

The CDR3 nucleotides read TGTGCCAGCAGCCCGGGACTAGCGGGAGTAATGCAGTACTTC. Protein sequence: CASSPGLAGVMQYF. The chain carries TRBV4-2 and TRBJ2-7, with TRBD2 matching 14 bases. This CDR3 is built from 14 residues. V gave up 4 bases and J gave up 9 bases; unmatched junction bases: 5. Germline CDR1 LGHNA, CDR2 YNFKEQ.